The following is a TCR beta chain sequence with its context. The specificity of this receptor is unknown. Per-nucleotide qualities are absent, and no much larger clonotype sits a single base away. This specimen belongs to a study of T cell responses to AZD1222 COVID-19 vaccine (dated by TCRdb to about 2021). Regarding the research as a whole: AZD1222 recipients with second doses at about 4 weeks or about 12 weeks were pooled, because spike-specific TCR depth and breadth did not differ between schedules. A total of 230 or so trial participants underwent TCR sequencing, of whom 207 received two doses of AZD1222 and some 25 received two doses of the MenACWY control vaccine. Trial participants were enrolled by age into subgroups of 18-55, 56-69 and 70-plus years, and around 150, 29 and 61 TCR-sequenced participants, respectively, were included in these subgroups. Study-level results and caveats: After two AZD1222 doses, both the breadth and the depth of spike-specific TCRs were significantly higher than at day 0 and than in MenACWY recipients. Participants were mostly white British and included more females than males, and it was suggested by the authors that clonal diversity may have been underestimated. In the small 56-69-year group, the increase in depth fell short of significance, most likely because of low power. Vaccine-associated CD4 TCRs spanned the whole spike protein, with dominant responses in regions 160-218 and 743-854. Conclusions about previously exposed vaccinees are limited, since just a handful of AZD1222 recipients were seropositive for SARS-CoV-2 at baseline. No day 14 peak-response samples were available, so repertoires were characterized only after the peak T cell response. Reportedly, close to half of the unique spike-specific TCRs recognized epitopes lying outside the regions that are mutated in the B.1.351 and B.1.1.7 variants.

The CDR3 regions of human TCRbeta chains were analyzed by immunosequencing. Per the original workflow: Repertoire TCRs were matched against a reference library of SARS-CoV-2-specific TCRs generated with the MIRA antigen-specificity platform. Breadth meant the fraction of unique TCRs that were SARS-CoV-2-associated, whereas depth meant the fraction of total T cells that were SARS-CoV-2-associated. Each spike-specific TCR was assigned to its reactive spike region and to a CD4 or CD8 class using the MIRA data. Log10-transformed breadth and depth values were compared by one-way ANOVA with Sidak's multiple comparisons tests. The clones in this table, taken by TCRdb from immuneACCESS, are in-frame only. Not every clone is retained; where verified, under half of the shortfall comes from an unresolved V gene, and the cause of the rest is unknown. Clone size and V and J calls were adopted from that table, with D and trimming inferred from the DNA. This sample is represented by 100,000 to 150,000 clones; around 90% of them were singletons. Roughly 1.5% of the sample rests with the top ten.

The time point tag for this specimen amounts to: baseline before first vaccination. The vaccinee samples were drawn from two UK trials, COV001 and COV002, one of which was a single-blind randomized controlled phase 2/3 trial testing AZD1222 (ChAdOx1 nCoV-19) in healthy adults. For TCRbeta chain sequencing, PBMC samples from trial participants were taken at day 0 and at day 28 after the second dose. The trim is 8 bases for V and 1 base for J, with a gap of 22 bases between the germline ends. From a lookup of the germline V gene, CDR1 and CDR2 are ENHRY and SYGVKD. Including cysteine and phenylalanine, the CDR3 has 17 amino acids. CDR3 DNA only is kept here, 51 bases in frame from base 1.

The source is an adult in good health. The chain joins TRBV10-3 to TRBJ2-3; perhaps TRBD1 is the D gene, with 6 bases matching. Material: peripheral blood, obtained on day 0 of AZD1222 vaccination. The DNA reads as follows: TGTGCCATCGGGGCCGCGGCAGGGGTTATGGGCACAGATACGCAGTATTTT. It encodes CAIGAAAGVMGTDTQYF.